This is a list of T cell receptor beta chains from one sample in a study of blood T cell repertoires in COVID-19. Profiled with immunoSEQ multiplex PCR; TCRdb holds only in-frame clones, not every one. Of approximately 57,000 clones in the sample, over 75% were seen once. Sequences were obtained from peripheral blood. These receptors were taken from a man aged 40-49 years with active COVID-19. The CDR3 runs from the conserved cysteine through the conserved F or W. The order of the fields is J gene, D gene, clone size, V gene, CDR3 DNA, CDR3 protein. A D gene is named only where the DNA matches it firmly. Expanded clones get a size class; other rows say once, few or many, or leave the size out.

TRBJ2-3,-,-,TRBV19,TGTGCCAGTAGTATAGATTTTACTCCTCCCAGGAATACGCAGTATTTT,CASSIDFTPPRNTQYF
TRBJ2-7,-,-,TRBV15,TGTGCCACCAGCAGTGTGGGGCAGGGCCTGCAGTACTTC,CATSSVGQGLQYF
TRBJ2-7,TRBD2,-,TRBV5-1,TGCGCCAGCAGCTCCGGGACTAGCGGGAGATGGGAACCCTACGAGCAGTACTTC,CASSSGTSGRWEPYEQYF
TRBJ2-1,-,-,TRBV19,TGTGCCAGTAGTATCGGGGCGGGACTTGTCGGTAATGAGCAGTTCTTC,CASSIGAGLVGNEQFF
TRBJ1-5,TRBD1,-,TRBV30,TGTGCCTGGGGGAAGGGGGCGGGACAGCCCCAGCATTTT,CAWGKGAGQPQHF
TRBJ1-3,-,-,TRBV15,TGTGCCACCAGCAGAGAACACGCGGGGAACACCATATATTTT,CATSREHAGNTIYF
TRBJ2-7,-,-,TRBV7-8,TGTGCCAGCAGCTTAGAATTCGGTCCCGGCTACGAGCAGTACTTC,CASSLEFGPGYEQYF
TRBJ1-2,TRBD1,-,TRBV27,TGTGCCAGCAGTTCCCTACGACAGGGGGCATATGGCTACACCTTC,CASSSLRQGAYGYTF
TRBJ2-7,TRBD1,-,TRBV18,TGTGCCAGCTCATCCCGGGACAGGGAATGGAGTAGTGCTTTGGGCTACGAGCAGTACTTC,CASSSRDREWSSALGYEQYF
TRBJ2-7,TRBD2,-,TRBV7-3,TGTGCCAGCAGCTTATCTAAGCGGGGGGGCTACGAGCAGTACTTC,CASSLSKRGGYEQYF
TRBJ1-4,TRBD1,-,TRBV30,TGTGCCTGGAGTCCCTCGACAGGGTTGGCAACTAATGAAAAACTGTTTTTT,CAWSPSTGLATNEKLFF
TRBJ2-1,-,-,TRBV4-2,TGTGCCAGCAGCCAAACCGGGACTGTCGGATACAATGAGCAGTTCTTC,CASSQTGTVGYNEQFF
TRBJ2-7,TRBD2,-,TRBV18,TGTGCCAGCCCAACCCGGGCTCGCGGGAGTACCTACGAGCAGTACTTC,CASPTRARGSTYEQYF
TRBJ2-7,-,few,TRBV11-3,TGTGCCAGCGCTCCAGGCGTCTCCTACGAGCAGTACTTC,CASAPGVSYEQYF
TRBJ2-3,-,-,TRBV29-1,TGCAGCGTTGAGTGGGAGACAGATACGCAGTATTTT,CSVEWETDTQYF
TRBJ2-2,-,once,TRBV18,TGTGCCAGCTCACCAAGGCAGGGCGGCGGGGAGCTGTTTTTT,CASSPRQGGGELFF
TRBJ2-6,-,-,TRBV30,TGTGCCTGGAGTGTAGGAGGATCCGGGGCCAACGTCCTGACTTTC,CAWSVGGSGANVLTF
TRBJ2-7,TRBD1,once,TRBV27,TGTGCCAGCAGTCTCCGGACAGGGCAAGAATACGAGCAGTACTTC,CASSLRTGQEYEQYF
TRBJ1-1,-,-,TRBV7-2,TGTGCCAGCAGCTTCGGGGGTGTGAACACTGAAGCTTTCTTT,CASSFGGVNTEAFF
TRBJ2-1,TRBD2,-,TRBV18,TGTGCCAGCTCACCACGGGGACTAGCGGGAGGACGGGGCAATGAGCAGTTCTTC,CASSPRGLAGGRGNEQFF
TRBJ2-3,-,-,TRBV12-2,TGTGCAAGTCGCTTAGCGGTCAGGACTAACATCACAGATACGCAGTATTTT,CASRLAVRTNITDTQYF
TRBJ1-6,-,-,TRBV7-9,TGTGCCAGCAGCTCGGGACACGGCGATTCACCCCTCCACTTT,CASSSGHGDSPLHF
TRBJ2-3,-,-,TRBV30,TGTGCCTGGAGTCTAGGACTTGGGGGCACAGATACGCAGTATTTT,CAWSLGLGGTDTQYF
TRBJ1-4,-,-,TRBV5-6,TGTGCCAGCGAGTTAAGAGCAACTAATGAAAAACTGTTTTTT,CASELRATNEKLFF
TRBJ2-3,TRBD2,-,TRBV2,TGTGCCAGCAGGGGAGGGCCATCCACAGATACGCAGTATTTT,CASRGGPSTDTQYF
TRBJ2-7,-,-,TRBV9,TGTGCCAGCAGCGACCGGGACAACTCCTACGAGCAGTACTTC,CASSDRDNSYEQYF
TRBJ2-1,TRBD1,-,TRBV28,TGTGCCAGCAGTCCGCCCGAAGGGGGCTGGGGGCAGTTCTTC,CASSPPEGGWGQFF
TRBJ2-3,TRBD2,-,TRBV7-8,TGTGCCAGCAGCCCCCGGACTAGCGGGAGCCATACGCAGTATTTT,CASSPRTSGSHTQYF
TRBJ1-1,TRBD1,-,TRBV6-5,TGTGCCAGCAGTTACCGGGACAGGAACACTGAAGCTTTCTTT,CASSYRDRNTEAFF
TRBJ2-7,-,-,TRBV7-9,TGTGCCAGCAGCCAGGGGATTTCCTACGAGCAGTACTTC,CASSQGISYEQYF